This T cell receptor (beta chain) is drawn from a study of T cell changes during pregnancy in multiple sclerosis. Germline V gene data show CDR1 as DFQATT and CDR2 as SNEGSKA (reference sequence). The CDR3 covers 11 residues. Trimming removed 3 bases at V and 11 bases at J, with 13 bases between. Method: immunoSEQ multiplex PCR; TCRdb's copy keeps in-frame clones and lacks some. This table has about 72,000 clones, around 92% appearing once. The rearrangement uses TRBV20-1 and TRBJ1-2, with a possible D match to TRBD1 (5 bases). Sequenced here: peripheral blood, sampled in the third trimester of pregnancy. The sequence came from a female donor in good health, enrolled as a control in a pregnancy study. Here the CDR3 DNA reads TGCAGTGCTAGTAGGGGATGGTTATACACCTTC. Its translation is CSASRGWLYTF.